This T cell receptor (beta chain) was recovered during a study of blood T cell repertoires in COVID-19. Overall study context: Sample material is recorded as cDNA or gDNA derived from T cells, B-cell-depleted T cells, or PBMCs.

Under the authors' procedure: Reference gene primer amplification yielded estimated nucleated cell counts. Measured with immunoSEQ multiplex PCR; TCRdb has only the in-frame clones, and not every one. Clone size and V and J calls were adopted from that table, with D and trimming inferred from the DNA. Among about 150,000 clones listed, around 80% were seen once. Looked up from germline, CDR1 is SEHNR and CDR2 is FQNEAQ (reference sequence). V shed 2 bases and J 6 bases; nucleotides not matched to a gene: 4. The CDR3 loop spans 16 amino acids. The TCR was taken from a human donor in a cohort sampled during active COVID-19. V gene TRBV7-9 combines with J gene TRBJ2-2, with 12 bases aligning to TRBD2. Specimen: peripheral blood. The CDR3 sequence: CASSLMTSGGSGELFF. CDR3 nucleotide sequence: TGTGCCAGCAGCTTAATGACTAGCGGGGGTTCCGGGGAGCTGTTTTTT.